This T cell receptor beta chain was profiled in a study of blood T cell repertoires in COVID-19. Study details: Acute-phase and convalescent COVID-19 samples originated in the United States, Italy and Spain.

The study drew participants aged about 18 to 89 years from 24 US areas. Recovery meant two consecutive negative NP/OP PCR tests, professional clearance, or resolved symptoms. Trimming at V came to 4 bases and at J to 1 base, leaving 6 bases not matched to a gene. This CDR3 has 16 residues. CDR1 and CDR2 from the germline V gene are LNHNV and YYDKDF (reference sequence). Per the study methods: By means of reference gene primer amplification, nucleated cell counts were estimated. The data were produced by immunoSEQ multiplex PCR, yet TCRdb's version contains in-frame clones alone and is incomplete. V and J calls and clone size come straight from that table; D and trimming were deduced from the DNA. The table has fewer than 450,000 clones, around 91% seen once.

Sequencing was carried out using PBMCs or T cells enriched from blood (not recorded which). The V call is TRBV15, the J call TRBJ2-5; 10 positions match TRBD1. This receptor was identified in a man aged 18 to 29 who had recovered from COVID-19. The CDR3 reads CATSKGTGVTQETQYF. In DNA form, the CDR3 reads TGTGCCACCAGCAAAGGGACAGGGGTTACCCAAGAGACCCAGTACTTC.